These 17 T cell receptor beta chains originate from one sample sequenced in a study of shared clonotypes between healthy human individuals. Profiled with immunoSEQ multiplex PCR; TCRdb holds only in-frame clones, not every one. The sample includes over a million clones, 95% to 99% of them seen just once. Source material: naive CD4+ T cells sorted from blood. Indicated subset: CD45RA+ positively selected. These receptors originate from a man aged 30-40 years in good health.

DNA for the CDR3: TGTGCCAGCAGTTTCCGGGACAGGATTAACTATGGCTACACCTTC. Protein sequence: CASSFRDRINYGYTF. The chain joins TRBV28 to TRBJ1-2; 8 bases match TRBD1. CDR3 size: 15 residues. Germline CDR1 and CDR2: MDHEN and SYDVKM. With V trimmed by 3 bases and J by 1 base, 4 bases remained unmatched.

A remark on this clone: One end of the junction is discordant with germline, which a read error may explain. This chain joins TRBV19 and TRBJ1-2; the D is unclear. Germline V CDR1 and CDR2: LNHDA, SQIVND (reference sequence). The CDR3 has 14 residues. CDR3 sequence reads: CASSIWETPGSISF. CDR3 in DNA: TGTGCCAGTAGTATTTGGGAAACACCCGGGAGCATAAGCTTC.

The V gene is TRBV5-1, the J gene TRBJ1-2, with 7 bases identical to TRBD1. The germline CDR1 and CDR2 sequences are SGHRS and YFSETQ. J gave up 0 bases and V 4 bases, and 9 bases lay outside the gene matches. The CDR3 spans 16 residues. CDR3 bases: TGCGCCAGCAGCCTAACAGGGGCGGGAGCTAACTATGGCTACACCTTC. As protein: CASSLTGAGANYGYTF.

This clone has only one observation. The chain carries TRBV30 and TRBJ2-7, with TRBD2 matching over 13 bases. The CDR3 has 15 residues. Trimming at V came to 3 bases and at J to 2 bases, leaving 4 bases not matched to a gene. Looked up from germline, CDR1 is GTSNPN and CDR2 is SVGIG (reference sequence). The CDR3 region is CAWRGLAGPPYEQYF. Written as DNA, the CDR3 is TGTGCCTGGAGGGGACTAGCGGGACCCCCCTACGAGCAGTACTTC.

V usage is TRBV2 and J usage is TRBJ1-1; 7 bases line up with TRBD1. The germline V gene has CDR1 SNHLY and CDR2 FYNNEI. The CDR3 contains 14 residues. V shed 7 bases, J shed 0 bases, and the junction held 5 bases outside the gene matches. The CDR3 DNA reads as TGTGCCAGCAAATACAGGGGTATGAACACTGAAGCTTTCTTT. Protein sequence: CASKYRGMNTEAFF.

The chain has TRBV6-1 and TRBJ2-7; TRBD1 or TRBD2 may be the D gene (5 bases each). The V end lost 11 bases, the J end lost 1 base, and 12 bases lay between the germline ends. The germline gives CDR1 MNHNS, CDR2 SASEGT. The CDR3 is 12 amino acids. The CDR3 nucleotides are TGTGCCGCACGGGACGGGTCCTACGAGCAGTACTTC. This codes for CAARDGSYEQYF.

The chain links TRBV7-2 to TRBJ2-7, with D unresolved. Germline V CDR1 and CDR2: SGHTA, FQGNSA. Trimming pared 1 base from V and 0 bases from J, leaving 10 bases between. The CDR3 length is 15 residues. CDR3 in amino acids: CASSLVSWGSYEQYF. CDR3 bases: TGTGCCAGCAGCTTAGTCTCTTGGGGCTCCTACGAGCAGTACTTC.

The chain couples TRBV14 to TRBJ2-5; D is uncertain. CDR1 SGHDN and CDR2 FVKESK come from the germline V gene. The CDR3 consists of 14 residues. Deletions cut 0 bases from V and 5 bases from J, with 10 bases between. CDR3 sequence (DNA): TGTGCCAGCAGCCAAGATAGGCTTCGCGAGACCCAGTACTTC. Translating gives CASSQDRLRETQYF.

The chain links TRBV14 to TRBJ1-2; D not certain. Trimming removed 0 bases from V and 13 bases from J, with 12 bases in between. Germline assignment: CDR1 SGHDN and CDR2 FVKESK. The CDR3 spans 12 residues. Here the CDR3 reads CASSQDRRLATF. As DNA, the CDR3 is TGTGCCAGCAGCCAAGATCGACGATTGGCCACCTTC.

The chain joins TRBV5-4 to TRBJ2-3; maybe TRBD2 (5 bases). Looked up from germline, CDR1 is SGHNT and CDR2 is YYREEE (reference sequence). This CDR3 spans 14 amino acids. V lost 5 bases and J 2 bases, leaving 12 bases between the germline ends. CDR3 sequence reads: CASSPSWNTDTQYF. The CDR3 nucleotides are TGTGCCAGCAGTCCTAGCTGGAACACAGATACGCAGTATTTT.

This clone was observed a single time. V is TRBV28 and J is TRBJ2-3, with TRBD2 matching over 8 bases. Trimming at V came to 10 bases and at J to 5 bases, leaving 8 bases not matched to a gene. Germline V gene lookup returns CDR1 MDHEN and CDR2 SYDVKM. The CDR3 sequence is 13 residues long. The CDR3 region has the DNA TGTGCCACCGAGAGCGGGAGAGAAGATACGCAGTATTTT. Translating gives CATESGREDTQYF.

The chain recombines TRBV7-2 with TRBJ2-5; a weak D match, TRBD2 (6 bases). The V end lost 8 bases, the J end lost 5 bases, and 21 bases lay between the germline ends. The CDR3 is 15 residues long. CDR1 is SGHTA and CDR2 is FQGNSA in the germline V gene. The CDR3 nucleotides read TGTGCCAGCTTCAACTACGTGGGAGGCCGCGAGACCCAGTACTTC. Amino acid sequence: CASFNYVGGRETQYF. The full variable domain, rest sourced from reference TRBV7-2 and TRBJ2-5, is GAGVSQSPSNKVTEKGKDVELRCDPISGHTALYWYRQSLGQGLEFLIYFQGNSAPDKSGLPSDRFSAERTGGSVSTLTIQRTQQEDSAVYLCASFNYVGGRETQYFGPGTRLLVL.

V gene TRBV5-4 combines with J gene TRBJ2-2; D is undetermined. Germline V gene data show CDR1 as SGHNT and CDR2 as YYREEE (reference sequence). V was trimmed by 0 bases and J by 6 bases, leaving 12 bases between them. There are 15 residues in the CDR3. Here the CDR3 reads CASSLEAKSAGELFF. The CDR3 DNA sequence: TGTGCCAGCAGCTTGGAAGCGAAATCGGCCGGGGAGCTGTTTTTT.

Comment on this clone: Other DNA sequences in the sample encode the same CDR3. The rearrangement links TRBV29-1 to TRBJ1-3; no reliable D call. Deletions cut 4 bases from V and 2 bases from J, with 6 bases between. The CDR3 contains 12 residues. CDR1 is SQVTM and CDR2 is ANQGSEA in the germline V gene. The CDR3 DNA follows: TGCAGCGTTGGCCAAGCTGGAAACACCATATATTTT. Protein product: CSVGQAGNTIYF.

The gene calls are TRBV29-1 and TRBJ2-7, with a tentative D call TRBD1 (6 bases). Germline V CDR1 and CDR2: SQVTM, ANQGSEA. The ends were cut back, 5 bases at V and 0 bases at J, with 14 bases in the middle. This CDR3 comprises 14 residues. The CDR3 loop reads CSVPKPGASYEQYF. The CDR3 DNA sequence: TGCAGCGTTCCCAAACCAGGGGCCTCCTACGAGCAGTACTTC.

The DNA for the CDR3 is TGTGCCAGCTCAGGACGGACCCCCTATGGCTACACCTTC. Residues: CASSGRTPYGYTF. The chain recombines TRBV18 with TRBJ1-2, with D hard to call. The germline V and J ends were trimmed by 5 bases and 4 bases, with 11 bases remaining between them. Germline CDR1 is KGHSH and CDR2 is LQKENI. The CDR3 has 13 residues. Drawing the rest from reference TRBV18 and TRBJ1-2, the complete variable domain is NAGVMQNPRHLVRRRGQEARLRCSPMKGHSHVYWYRQLPEEGLKFMVYLQKENIIDESGMPKERFSAEFPKEGPSILRIQQVVRGDSAAYFCASSGRTPYGYTFGSGTRLTVV.

The CDR3 protein is CASRISGTIGKPQHF. The CDR3 bases are TGTGCCAGCAGGATTTCCGGGACAATTGGGAAGCCCCAGCATTTT. This chain joins TRBV28 and TRBJ1-5; maybe TRBD1 (6 bases). The CDR3 length is 15 residues. Trimming pared 6 bases from V and 8 bases from J, leaving 20 bases between. Germline lookup yields CDR1 MDHEN and CDR2 SYDVKM. Variable domain in full (rest from reference TRBV28 and TRBJ1-5): DVKVTQSSRYLVKRTGEKVFLECVQDMDHENMFWYRQDPGLGLRLIYFSYDVKMKEKGDIPEGYSVSREKKERFSLILESASTNQTSMYLCASRISGTIGKPQHFGDGTRLSIL.